This entry concerns a single T cell receptor beta chain. Its binding antigen is unknown. Base qualities are not provided; no much larger clone lies one nucleotide away. The intended sense of this specimen's time point label: baseline before first vaccination. This specimen's treatment or condition label, interpreted: meningococcal conjugate vaccine given as trial control. Vaccinee samples came from UK trials COV001 and COV002, including a single-blind randomized controlled phase 2/3 trial of AZD1222 (ChAdOx1 nCoV-19) in healthy adults. For TCRbeta chain sequencing, PBMC samples from trial participants were taken at day 0 and at day 28 after the second dose. The CDR3 regions of human TCRbeta chains were analyzed by immunosequencing. Processing in the source paper ran as follows. TCRs in the repertoires were matched against a reference library of SARS-CoV-2-specific TCRs that had been generated with the MIRA antigen-specificity platform. Breadth was defined as the fraction of unique TCRs that were SARS-CoV-2-associated, and depth was defined as the fraction of total T cells that were SARS-CoV-2-associated. Using the MIRA data, every spike-specific TCR was mapped to the spike region that the TCR reacted to and assigned to either a CD4 or a CD8 class. Log10-transformed breadth and depth values were compared by one-way ANOVA with Sidak's multiple comparisons tests. In TCRdb, the immuneACCESS table is reduced to in-frame sequences with V and J assigned. These tables do not hold every clone; where another copy was compared, an unresolved V gene accounts for under half, and the others remain unexplained. V, J and clone size were drawn from that table, and D and trimming were deduced from the DNA. A total of around 90,000 clones appear in this sample, around 91% of them only once. 4% to 6% of the sample comes from the top ten.

This specimen belongs to a study of T cell responses to AZD1222 COVID-19 vaccine (dated by TCRdb to the early 2020s). For context, the study as a whole: TCR sequencing covered roughly 230 trial participants: roughly 200 given two doses of AZD1222 and approximately 26 given two doses of MenACWY control vaccine. Trial participants were enrolled by age into subgroups of 18-55, 56-69 and 70-plus years, and around 140, 26 and 57 TCR-sequenced participants, respectively, were included in these subgroups. Broad study findings and their caveats: A significant rise in spike-specific TCR breadth and depth was observed after two AZD1222 doses relative to day 0 and relative to MenACWY recipients. Nearly half of unique spike-specific TCRs reportedly recognized epitopes outside regions mutated in the B.1.351 and B.1.1.7 variants. CD4 TCRs associated with the vaccine covered the entire spike protein, and the dominant responses were in regions 160-218 and 743-854. Conclusions about previously exposed vaccinees were limited because only six AZD1222 recipients were SARS-CoV-2 seropositive at baseline. In the small 56-69-year group, the increase in depth fell short of significance, most likely because of low power. Because no day 14 peak-response samples were available, repertoires were characterized only after the peak T cell response. Participants were mostly white British and included more females than males, and it was suggested by the authors that clonal diversity may have been underestimated.

Its CDR3 holds 13 amino acids, cysteine through phenylalanine. Here the CDR3 DNA is all that survives: 39 bases in frame from base 1. CDR1 SNHLY and CDR2 FYNNEI were looked up in the germline V gene. The germline V and J ends show losses of 5 bases and 2 bases respectively, and no gene match explains 3 bases of the junction. Rearrangement joined TRBV2 to TRBJ2-7, with 7 bases aligning to TRBD1. The origin of this receptor is an adult in good health. Source: peripheral blood, taken on day 0 of MenACWY control vaccination. The nucleotide sequence reads TGTGCCAGCAGTCAACAGGGGACCTACGAGCAGTACTTC. Translated, it reads CASSQQGTYEQYF.